These T cell receptor beta chains were read from a single sample in a study of graft-versus-host responses after intestinal transplantation. Their antigens are not known. Some clones are missing from TCRdb's copy, which holds only in-frame ones; the method was immunoSEQ multiplex PCR. The table records 70,000 to 95,000 clones, approximately 92% of them present only once. Sequenced here: unstimulated CD8+ T cells sorted from spleen or lymph node cells, sampled before transplant. Source of these receptors: a human donor who was the organ donor for an intestinal transplant. The CDR3 runs from the conserved cysteine through the conserved F or W. A D gene is named only where the DNA matches it firmly. Some rows mark clone size as missing; the rest say once, few, many or name a class of expanded clone.

D,size,J,V,CDR3,DNA
TRBD2,-,TRBJ2-3,TRBV5-8,CASSRSGNPDTQYF,TGTGCCAGCAGCCGTAGCGGGAACCCAGATACGCAGTATTTT
-,-,TRBJ1-2,TRBV10-3,CAISARQHTYGYTF,TGTGCCATCAGCGCCCGACAGCATACCTATGGCTACACCTTC
TRBD2,once,TRBJ2-7,TRBV4-3,CASSQGSSGSEEWGEQYF,TGCGCCAGCAGCCAAGGATCTAGCGGGAGTGAAGAATGGGGCGAGCAGTACTTC
TRBD2,-,TRBJ2-1,TRBV7-8,CASSLVAGGLYNEQFF,TGTGCCAGCAGCTTAGTAGCGGGAGGCCTATACAATGAGCAGTTCTTC
TRBD2,-,TRBJ2-7,TRBV7-6,CASSRYGPGGPYEQYF,TGTGCCAGCAGCCGCTATGGTCCGGGAGGCCCCTACGAGCAGTACTTC
TRBD1,-,TRBJ1-1,TRBV27,CASSLGSGQGGNTEAFF,TGTGCCAGCAGTTTAGGTTCGGGACAGGGGGGGAACACTGAAGCTTTCTTT
-,-,TRBJ1-2,TRBV11-3,CASSPRVGSYGYTF,TGTGCCAGCAGCCCCCGGGTTGGTTCCTATGGCTACACCTTC
-,-,TRBJ1-1,TRBV13,CASRDATNIEAFF,TGTGCCAGCAGGGACGCGACTAATATTGAAGCTTTCTTT
-,-,TRBJ2-1,TRBV28,CASSFPLRGLTYNEQFF,TGTGCCAGCAGTTTCCCACTGCGGGGACTTACCTACAATGAGCAGTTCTTC
-,-,TRBJ1-5,TRBV6-6,CASSYKGVSNQPQHF,TGTGCCAGCAGTTACAAGGGGGTCTCCAATCAGCCCCAGCATTTT
TRBD2,-,TRBJ2-1,TRBV10-3,CAISVRRGGNNEQFF,TGTGCCATCAGTGTGCGGCGGGGGGGTAACAATGAGCAGTTCTTC
TRBD2,-,TRBJ2-7,TRBV7-6,CASSLAPGGTYEQYF,TGTGCCAGCAGCTTAGCGCCCGGGGGGACCTACGAGCAGTACTTC
TRBD2,-,TRBJ2-1,TRBV4-1,CASSQRVWGLADTEQFF,TGCGCCAGCAGCCAACGCGTTTGGGGACTAGCCGACACCGAGCAGTTCTTC
-,-,TRBJ2-1,TRBV7-3,CASSLGGRGDFSYNEQFF,TGTGCCAGCAGCTTAGGGGGGAGAGGGGATTTCTCTTACAATGAGCAGTTCTTC
-,-,TRBJ2-7,TRBV14,CASSQVWGRSSYEQYF,TGTGCCAGCAGCCAAGTGTGGGGGAGGAGCTCCTACGAGCAGTACTTC
-,-,TRBJ1-2,TRBV13,CASSLGYYDGYTF,TGTGCCAGCAGCTTAGGGTATTATGATGGCTACACCTTC
-,-,TRBJ2-5,TRBV7-9,CASSPPLPPEGQTQYF,TGTGCCAGCAGTCCCCCCCTGCCCCCGGAGGGACAGACCCAGTACTTC
-,-,TRBJ2-5,TRBV5-6,CASSLTSGGYQETQYF,TGTGCCAGCAGCTTGACCTCAGGGGGGTACCAAGAGACCCAGTACTTC
-,-,TRBJ2-5,TRBV21-1,CASSNLAGGPGETQYF,TGTGCCAGCAGCAACCTAGCGGGAGGCCCCGGAGAGACCCAGTACTTC
-,-,TRBJ2-3,TRBV29-1,CSAGFGGTDTQYF,TGCAGCGCTGGATTCGGGGGCACAGATACGCAGTATTTT
TRBD2,-,TRBJ2-1,TRBV13,CASSFSHSGAYYNEQFF,TGTGCCAGCAGCTTCTCTCATAGCGGGGCCTACTACAATGAGCAGTTCTTC
-,-,TRBJ2-5,TRBV13,CATTVRGERQETQYF,TGTGCCACCACGGTCCGGGGAGAGAGGCAAGAGACCCAGTACTTC